The rows below give T cell receptor beta chains drawn from one sample of a study of cytomegalovirus exposure and HLA in healthy donors. Profiled with immunoSEQ multiplex PCR; TCRdb holds only in-frame clones, not every one. The sample carries under 250,000 clones, approximately 82% recorded once. Sequences were obtained from PBMCs. Source of these receptors: a young man in good health and CMV-seronegative. The CDR3 runs from the conserved cysteine through the conserved F or W. Expanded clones get a size class; other rows say once, few or many, or leave the size out.

abundance: .; v_gene: TRBV9; CDR3aa: CASSGFSGTPLEQYF
abundance: .; v_gene: TRBV4-1; CDR3aa: CASSQEGRRWEQPQHF
abundance: .; v_gene: TRBV4-2; CDR3aa: CASSPSTGLYTEAFF
abundance: .; v_gene: TRBV29-1; CDR3aa: CSVEGGTGGPYEQYF
abundance: .; v_gene: TRBV9; CDR3aa: CASSVVSGAEAFF
abundance: .; v_gene: TRBV2; CDR3aa: CASNEQPLGGQYF
abundance: .; v_gene: TRBV5-1; CDR3aa: CASSGRDRSYEQYF
abundance: .; v_gene: TRBV5-1; CDR3aa: CASSLTSSYNEQFF
abundance: few; v_gene: TRBV14; CDR3aa: CASSHEEGQGVYEQYF
abundance: few; v_gene: TRBV6-1; CDR3aa: CASRQGTTRTEAFF
abundance: .; v_gene: TRBV28; CDR3aa: CATGNRGPYGYTF
abundance: .; v_gene: TRBV5-1; CDR3aa: CASSWGTGQPQHF
abundance: .; v_gene: TRBV6-5; CDR3aa: CASSQVQGYQPQHF
abundance: .; v_gene: TRBV7-6; CDR3aa: CASSPAQGSSYEQYF
abundance: .; v_gene: TRBV7-9; CDR3aa: CASSSISYEQYF
abundance: .; v_gene: TRBV28; CDR3aa: CASSFQGAVGNTEAFF
abundance: few; v_gene: TRBV7-9; CDR3aa: CASSTGLAGVNIQYF
abundance: .; v_gene: TRBV6-5; CDR3aa: CASSYSSGTDTQYF
abundance: few; v_gene: TRBV7-6; CDR3aa: CASSPSSGSAETQYF
abundance: once; v_gene: TRBV2; CDR3aa: CASSDPYTQYF
abundance: .; v_gene: TRBV2; CDR3aa: CASSDSGHFSGNTIYF
abundance: .; v_gene: TRBV11-3; CDR3aa: CASSSGLAGYNEQFF
abundance: .; v_gene: TRBV5-6; CDR3aa: CASSFGEARGDTQYF
abundance: once; v_gene: TRBV9; CDR3aa: CASSPTGGVTEAFF
abundance: .; v_gene: TRBV6-5; CDR3aa: CASSYRESGINEQYF
abundance: medium-sized; v_gene: TRBV7-9; CDR3aa: CASMGSNQETQYF
abundance: .; v_gene: TRBV14; CDR3aa: CASSQDRIAGFTGELFF
abundance: .; v_gene: TRBV2; CDR3aa: CASSEVGLVENEQFF
abundance: .; v_gene: TRBV5-1; CDR3aa: CASSLTTPTRATNEKLFF
abundance: few; v_gene: TRBV28; CDR3aa: CASSLPGTGSLEQYF
abundance: .; v_gene: TRBV5-4; CDR3aa: CASSFQTSGRAYEQYF
abundance: .; v_gene: TRBV19; CDR3aa: CASREGNEQYF
abundance: .; v_gene: TRBV6-5; CDR3aa: CASRGLEAFF
abundance: .; v_gene: TRBV14; CDR3aa: CASSHQGRGSYEQYF
abundance: .; v_gene: TRBV27; CDR3aa: CASRTGYEQYF
abundance: once; v_gene: TRBV5-1; CDR3aa: CASSFTVGTPNEQFF
abundance: .; v_gene: TRBV6-1; CDR3aa: CASSGQGNTGELFF